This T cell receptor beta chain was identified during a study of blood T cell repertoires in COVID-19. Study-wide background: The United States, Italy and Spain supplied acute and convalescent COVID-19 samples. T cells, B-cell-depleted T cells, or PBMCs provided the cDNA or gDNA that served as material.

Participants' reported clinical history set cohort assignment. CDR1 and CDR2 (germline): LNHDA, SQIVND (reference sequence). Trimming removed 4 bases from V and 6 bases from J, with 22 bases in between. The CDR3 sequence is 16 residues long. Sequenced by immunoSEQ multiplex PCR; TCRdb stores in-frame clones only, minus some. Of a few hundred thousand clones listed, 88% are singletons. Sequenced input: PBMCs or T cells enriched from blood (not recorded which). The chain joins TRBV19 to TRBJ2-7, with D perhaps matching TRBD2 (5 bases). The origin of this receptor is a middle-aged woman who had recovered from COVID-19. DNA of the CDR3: TGTGCCAGTAGTACCTACATTCCGGGCGGCAGCGGCGAGCAGTACTTC. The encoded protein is CASSTYIPGGSGEQYF.